These T cell receptor beta chains were read from a single sample in a study of cytotoxic CD8 clonotypes in ibrutinib-treated CLL. Libraries were prepared by immunoSEQ multiplex PCR; TCRdb keeps only in-frame clonotypes and omits some of them. The profile shows about 68,000 clones, 68% of them singletons. The sample here was PBMCs, taken after 12 months of ibrutinib treatment. The receptors derive from a human donor with chronic lymphocytic leukemia. Each CDR3 is given with its conserved first and last residue. Each record gives: V gene, D gene, clone size, J gene, CDR3 DNA, CDR3 protein. A D gene is named only where the DNA matches it firmly. Rows give clone size only sometimes, using once, few, many, or a class for an expanded clone.

V gene: TRBV18
D gene: -
clone size: -
J gene: TRBJ2-2
CDR3 DNA: TGTGCCAGCTCACCCAGGGGAGCCGGGGAGCTGTTTTTT
CDR3 protein: CASSPRGAGELFF

V gene: TRBV7-2
D gene: -
clone size: -
J gene: TRBJ2-6
CDR3 DNA: TGTGCCAGCAGCTCAGGGGTGGGGGCCAACGTCCTGACTTTC
CDR3 protein: CASSSGVGANVLTF

V gene: TRBV2
D gene: TRBD1
clone size: -
J gene: TRBJ1-4
CDR3 DNA: TGTGCCAGCAGTGCTATCCCAGGACAGGGATCGGCAACTAATGAAAAACTGTTTTTT
CDR3 protein: CASSAIPGQGSATNEKLFF

V gene: TRBV25-1
D gene: TRBD2
clone size: once
J gene: TRBJ2-3
CDR3 DNA: TGTGCCAGCAGTGACACCGGGACTAGCGGGGGGTTCACAGATACGCAGTATTTT
CDR3 protein: CASSDTGTSGGFTDTQYF

V gene: TRBV18
D gene: -
clone size: -
J gene: TRBJ1-2
CDR3 DNA: TGTGCCAGCTCACCACTGACGGGAACCTATGGCTACACCTTC
CDR3 protein: CASSPLTGTYGYTF

V gene: TRBV30
D gene: -
clone size: -
J gene: TRBJ2-7
CDR3 DNA: TGTGCCTGGAGTAAAGGTTCGGGGGTGGGCTACGAGCAGTACTTC
CDR3 protein: CAWSKGSGVGYEQYF

V gene: TRBV25-1
D gene: -
clone size: -
J gene: TRBJ1-5
CDR3 DNA: TGTGCCAGCAGTGAAGCAGGGAGGGCCGGCAATCAGCCCCAGCATTTT
CDR3 protein: CASSEAGRAGNQPQHF

V gene: TRBV4-3
D gene: -
clone size: -
J gene: TRBJ2-3
CDR3 DNA: TGCGCCAGCAGCCAAGGTAGGGCAGGGAGCACAGATACGCAGTATTTT
CDR3 protein: CASSQGRAGSTDTQYF

V gene: TRBV19
D gene: TRBD1
clone size: -
J gene: TRBJ1-6
CDR3 DNA: TGTGCCAGTAGTGCCCCGACAGGGTGGGATTCACCCCTCCACTTT
CDR3 protein: CASSAPTGWDSPLHF

V gene: TRBV27
D gene: TRBD2
clone size: -
J gene: TRBJ2-3
CDR3 DNA: TGTGCCAGCAGTTCGCTAGCGGGGACAAATACGCAGTATTTT
CDR3 protein: CASSSLAGTNTQYF

V gene: TRBV7-2
D gene: -
clone size: -
J gene: TRBJ2-5
CDR3 DNA: TGTGCCAGCAGCGCAGCGGAGACCCAGTACTTC
CDR3 protein: CASSAAETQYF

V gene: TRBV7-8
D gene: -
clone size: -
J gene: TRBJ1-5
CDR3 DNA: TGTGCCAGCAGCTTAGTGTCTACGGCGGGCAATCAGCCCCAGCATTTT
CDR3 protein: CASSLVSTAGNQPQHF

V gene: TRBV6-5
D gene: -
clone size: -
J gene: TRBJ1-5
CDR3 DNA: TGTGCCAGCAGCCGGGACGGAAGTTATCAGCCCCAGCATTTT
CDR3 protein: CASSRDGSYQPQHF

V gene: TRBV2
D gene: -
clone size: few
J gene: TRBJ1-5
CDR3 DNA: TGTGCCAGCACCCGACCCAGGGGCAATCAGCCCCAGCATTTT
CDR3 protein: CASTRPRGNQPQHF

V gene: TRBV18
D gene: -
clone size: -
J gene: TRBJ2-1
CDR3 DNA: TGTGCCAGCTCACTTATAATGGGGGGTTCTACCTCCTACAATGAGCAGTTCTTC
CDR3 protein: CASSLIMGGSTSYNEQFF

V gene: TRBV2
D gene: -
clone size: -
J gene: TRBJ1-2
CDR3 DNA: TGTGCCAGCAGTGAAGCGCTCCAGGGCTACACCTTC
CDR3 protein: CASSEALQGYTF

V gene: TRBV6-5
D gene: -
clone size: once
J gene: TRBJ1-4
CDR3 DNA: TGTGCCAGCAGTCCGCTGGGACCGGGGATCGGGAAACTGTTTTTT
CDR3 protein: CASSPLGPGIGKLFF

V gene: TRBV7-9
D gene: -
clone size: -
J gene: TRBJ1-2
CDR3 DNA: TGTGCCAGCAGTCCCAGGGCCAGGGAGAATGATGGCTACACCTTC
CDR3 protein: CASSPRARENDGYTF

V gene: TRBV25-1
D gene: -
clone size: -
J gene: TRBJ1-1
CDR3 DNA: TGTGCCAGCAGTGAATCCCTGGGGGGGCTGAACACTGAAGCTTTCTTT
CDR3 protein: CASSESLGGLNTEAFF

V gene: TRBV18
D gene: -
clone size: -
J gene: TRBJ1-1
CDR3 DNA: TGTGCCAGCTCAAACCAGAACCGAAACTCTGAAGCTTTCTTT
CDR3 protein: CASSNQNRNSEAFF

V gene: TRBV5-4
D gene: -
clone size: -
J gene: TRBJ2-5
CDR3 DNA: TGTGCCAGCAGCTTGGCAAGACAGGGAGGGTCAGAGACCCAGTACTTC
CDR3 protein: CASSLARQGGSETQYF

V gene: TRBV5-1
D gene: TRBD1
clone size: -
J gene: TRBJ1-2
CDR3 DNA: TGCGCCAGCAGCTTAGGACAGGGGAACTATGGCTACACCTTC
CDR3 protein: CASSLGQGNYGYTF

V gene: TRBV2
D gene: -
clone size: few
J gene: TRBJ2-5
CDR3 DNA: TGTGCCAGCAGCCAAACTATGAAAGAGACCCAGTACTTC
CDR3 protein: CASSQTMKETQYF

V gene: TRBV4-1
D gene: -
clone size: few
J gene: TRBJ1-2
CDR3 DNA: TGCGCCAGCAGCCAAAGTGGGGGTAACTATGGCTACACCTTC
CDR3 protein: CASSQSGGNYGYTF

V gene: TRBV30
D gene: TRBD1
clone size: few
J gene: TRBJ2-3
CDR3 DNA: TGTGCCTGGAGTGCACAGGGGGTTAGCACAGATACGCAGTATTTT
CDR3 protein: CAWSAQGVSTDTQYF

V gene: TRBV5-1
D gene: TRBD1
clone size: -
J gene: TRBJ2-3
CDR3 DNA: TGCGCCAGCAGCCTGACCCGAGCCGGGACAGGAGCCACAGATACGCAGTATTTT
CDR3 protein: CASSLTRAGTGATDTQYF

V gene: TRBV11-3
D gene: -
clone size: -
J gene: TRBJ2-3
CDR3 DNA: TGTGCCAGCAGCTTAGGACCAGGGGATACGCAGTATTTT
CDR3 protein: CASSLGPGDTQYF

V gene: TRBV10-3
D gene: -
clone size: -
J gene: TRBJ2-7
CDR3 DNA: TGTGCCATCAGTGATTCTGACAGAGGATACGAGCAGTACTTC
CDR3 protein: CAISDSDRGYEQYF

V gene: TRBV7-2
D gene: -
clone size: -
J gene: TRBJ1-1
CDR3 DNA: TGTGCCAGCAGCTTTGACAGGACCAACACTGAAGCTTTCTTT
CDR3 protein: CASSFDRTNTEAFF

V gene: TRBV13
D gene: -
clone size: -
J gene: TRBJ2-7
CDR3 DNA: TGTGCCAGCAGCTTAGGTGGATTCGGCGAGCAGTACTTC
CDR3 protein: CASSLGGFGEQYF

V gene: TRBV9
D gene: TRBD1
clone size: -
J gene: TRBJ1-3
CDR3 DNA: TGTGCCAGCAGCGCCCAGGGGTCAGGGGGCAATGGAAACACCATATATTTT
CDR3 protein: CASSAQGSGGNGNTIYF

V gene: TRBV6-5
D gene: -
clone size: -
J gene: TRBJ1-5
CDR3 DNA: TGTGCCAGCAGTTGGACGGGAGATAGCAATCAGCCCCAGCATTTT
CDR3 protein: CASSWTGDSNQPQHF

V gene: TRBV9
D gene: -
clone size: -
J gene: TRBJ2-3
CDR3 DNA: TGTGCCAGCAGCGCCACAGGTTCCGATAGCACAGATACGCAGTATTTT
CDR3 protein: CASSATGSDSTDTQYF

V gene: TRBV27
D gene: -
clone size: few
J gene: TRBJ1-1
CDR3 DNA: TGTGCCAGCAGTTTACGGGGTTCGGGTGGGTTACACACTGAAGCTTTCTTT
CDR3 protein: CASSLRGSGGLHTEAFF

V gene: TRBV7-9
D gene: -
clone size: once
J gene: TRBJ2-7
CDR3 DNA: TGTGCCAGCAGCTTAGGATTCTTCAGGGAGGCGGGTGAGCAGTACTTC
CDR3 protein: CASSLGFFREAGEQYF

V gene: TRBV5-1
D gene: -
clone size: -
J gene: TRBJ2-5
CDR3 DNA: TGCGCCAGCAGCTTGGTCCGAGAGACCCAGTACTTC
CDR3 protein: CASSLVRETQYF

V gene: TRBV6-6
D gene: TRBD1
clone size: -
J gene: TRBJ2-7
CDR3 DNA: TGTGCCAGCAAGGACAGGGGTCAGCACGAGCAGTACTTC
CDR3 protein: CASKDRGQHEQYF

V gene: TRBV30
D gene: -
clone size: -
J gene: TRBJ2-2
CDR3 DNA: TGTGCCTGGAGTAAACAGTTGGGGATGGGGATCGGGGAGCTGTTTTTT
CDR3 protein: CAWSKQLGMGIGELFF

V gene: TRBV15
D gene: -
clone size: few
J gene: TRBJ1-5
CDR3 DNA: TGTGCCACCAGCAGAGAAAGGGGTACTTATAGCAATCAGCCCCAGCATTTT
CDR3 protein: CATSRERGTYSNQPQHF

V gene: TRBV6-1
D gene: -
clone size: few
J gene: TRBJ1-2
CDR3 DNA: TGTGCCAGCAGTGAAAGTACAGTCTATGGCTACACCTTC
CDR3 protein: CASSESTVYGYTF

V gene: TRBV7-7
D gene: -
clone size: -
J gene: TRBJ1-3
CDR3 DNA: TGTGCCAGCAGCCCGGGGGGCGAGGCTGGAAACACCATATATTTT
CDR3 protein: CASSPGGEAGNTIYF

V gene: TRBV29-1
D gene: -
clone size: -
J gene: TRBJ2-5
CDR3 DNA: TGCAGCGTTGAAGCGCTAGAGACCCAGTACTTC
CDR3 protein: CSVEALETQYF

V gene: TRBV7-2
D gene: TRBD2
clone size: -
J gene: TRBJ2-7
CDR3 DNA: TGTGCCAGCAGCTTAGAGCCTAGCGGGGCCTACGAGCAGTACTTC
CDR3 protein: CASSLEPSGAYEQYF

V gene: TRBV29-1
D gene: -
clone size: -
J gene: TRBJ1-2
CDR3 DNA: TGCAGCGTTGGAGGGGTGGTCTATGGCTACACCTTC
CDR3 protein: CSVGGVVYGYTF

V gene: TRBV6-1
D gene: TRBD1
clone size: -
J gene: TRBJ1-5
CDR3 DNA: TGTGCCAGCTCTGTGGACAGGGGTAACAATCAGCCCCAGCATTTT
CDR3 protein: CASSVDRGNNQPQHF

V gene: TRBV14
D gene: -
clone size: few
J gene: TRBJ1-4
CDR3 DNA: TGTGCCAGCAGCCCCACGCCCGGGGCCGGGGAAAAACTGTTTTTT
CDR3 protein: CASSPTPGAGEKLFF

V gene: TRBV15
D gene: -
clone size: -
J gene: TRBJ2-7
CDR3 DNA: TGTGCCACCAGCAGAGGCGGATCCTACGAGCAGTACTTC
CDR3 protein: CATSRGGSYEQYF

V gene: TRBV13
D gene: TRBD1
clone size: few
J gene: TRBJ2-7
CDR3 DNA: TGTGCCAGCAGCCCTACGGGACAGGGTCCCCACGAGCAGTACTTC
CDR3 protein: CASSPTGQGPHEQYF

V gene: TRBV28
D gene: TRBD1
clone size: once
J gene: TRBJ1-3
CDR3 DNA: TGTGCCAGCAGTTTATACAGGGGGATCGGAAACACCATATATTTT
CDR3 protein: CASSLYRGIGNTIYF

V gene: TRBV7-3
D gene: -
clone size: -
J gene: TRBJ2-1
CDR3 DNA: TGTGCCAGCAGCCCCCATCAGGCCGCTCGGGAGCAGTTCTTC
CDR3 protein: CASSPHQAAREQFF

V gene: TRBV6-5
D gene: TRBD2
clone size: -
J gene: TRBJ2-7
CDR3 DNA: TGTGCCAGCAGTTATAGCGGGGGGATTTTCCACGAGCAGTACTTC
CDR3 protein: CASSYSGGIFHEQYF

V gene: TRBV7-2
D gene: -
clone size: once
J gene: TRBJ2-3
CDR3 DNA: TGTGCCAGCACCCCTGGGGCGCTTAGCACAGATACGCAGTATTTT
CDR3 protein: CASTPGALSTDTQYF

V gene: TRBV28
D gene: -
clone size: -
J gene: TRBJ1-2
CDR3 DNA: TGTGCCAGCAGTTTGACAGGTTTGGTTGATGGCTACACCTTC
CDR3 protein: CASSLTGLVDGYTF

V gene: TRBV4-3
D gene: -
clone size: -
J gene: TRBJ1-5
CDR3 DNA: TGCGCCAGCAGCCAAGATACCCAGGGTGAGCAGCCCCAGCATTTT
CDR3 protein: CASSQDTQGEQPQHF

V gene: TRBV2
D gene: TRBD2
clone size: -
J gene: TRBJ2-3
CDR3 DNA: TGTGCCAGCAGTGAAGCACTAGCGGGGGGAACAGATACGCAGTATTTT
CDR3 protein: CASSEALAGGTDTQYF

V gene: TRBV15
D gene: -
clone size: -
J gene: TRBJ2-7
CDR3 DNA: TGTGCCACCAGCAGAGATGCCAACTACGAGCAGTACTTC
CDR3 protein: CATSRDANYEQYF

V gene: TRBV10-3
D gene: -
clone size: -
J gene: TRBJ1-2
CDR3 DNA: TGTGCCATCAGTGAAAGGGCAGGAGGCTATGGCTACACCTTC
CDR3 protein: CAISERAGGYGYTF

V gene: TRBV9
D gene: -
clone size: -
J gene: TRBJ1-4
CDR3 DNA: TGTGCCAGCAGCCCTCCCGGTGCAGATGAAAAACTGTTTTTT
CDR3 protein: CASSPPGADEKLFF

V gene: TRBV7-8
D gene: TRBD2
clone size: -
J gene: TRBJ2-1
CDR3 DNA: TGTGCCAGCAGGGGGCGGGGGGCCTCCTACAATGAGCAGTTCTTC
CDR3 protein: CASRGRGASYNEQFF

V gene: TRBV11-2
D gene: -
clone size: few
J gene: TRBJ2-7
CDR3 DNA: TGTGCCAGCAGCTTAGATCCCAGGGACTACGAGCAGTACTTC
CDR3 protein: CASSLDPRDYEQYF